A single sample is the source of the 5 T cell receptor beta chains below, sequenced in a study of blood T cells in healthy people across ages. A second 7 to 11 cycle PCR used barcoded and J-beta primers. One entry per CDR3 protein, called by TCRdb with MiXCR from the 5' RACE reads. This sample carries fewer than 2,000,000 distinct CDR3 sequences, about two fifths of them seen once, and the ten largest clones take about 21%. Sequenced sample: blood. These receptors originate from a human donor in good health.

This chain connects TRBV5-1 to TRBJ2-4; D is possibly TRBD2 (7 bases). The CDR3 is 14 amino acids. CDR1 is SGHRS and CDR2 is YFSETQ in the germline V gene. The V gene lost 3 bases and the J gene lost 12 bases, with 19 bases spanning the gap. CDR3 residues: CASSWGQGRDTQYF. In nucleotides, the CDR3 is TGCGCCAGCAGCTGGGGCCAAGGGAGGGACACTCAGTACTTC.

The V gene is TRBV20-1, the J gene TRBJ2-7, with D unresolved. Trimming took 3 bases from V and 1 from J, leaving 10 bases between them. Germline CDR1 is DFQATT and CDR2 is SNEGSKA (reference sequence). CDR3 length: 13 residues. The DNA of the CDR3 is TGCAGTGCTAGTTATGGGCCGTCCTACGAGCAGTACTTC. This translates into CSASYGPSYEQYF.

The rearrangement links TRBV10-3 to TRBJ1-2, with D possibly matching TRBD1 (5 bases). The CDR3 length is 13 residues. V lost 3 bases to trimming and J lost 5 bases, with 10 bases between them. Germline CDR1 is ENHRY and CDR2 is SYGVKD. DNA for the CDR3: TGTGCCATCAGTGACGTCAGGGAGTATGGCTACACCTTC. As protein: CAISDVREYGYTF.

The table lists this clonotype with a count of one. CDR3 DNA sequence: TGTGCCAGCAGTTCCCTAGCGGGGCGAACCTACGAGCAGTACTTC. This codes for CASSSLAGRTYEQYF. The chain carries TRBV12-3 or TRBV12-4 and TRBJ2-7; TRBD2 agrees at 9 bases. Trimming at V came to 4 bases and at J to 2 bases, leaving 6 bases not matched to a gene. The CDR3 extends over 15 amino acids.

This clonotype was seen repeatedly, ten times or more. This chain connects TRBV12-3 or TRBV12-4 to TRBJ2-7; D is unresolved. Trimming cost V 1 base and J 2 bases, with 9 bases left between them. This CDR3 contains 14 residues. The CDR3 bases are TGTGCCAGCAGTTTAGAGTATAACACCTACGAGCAGTACTTC. As protein: CASSLEYNTYEQYF.